These 30 T cell receptor beta chains came from one sample sequenced in a study of T cells in Graves' hyperthyroidism and ophthalmopathy. Amplification of TCR beta CDR3 regions used RNA as the template. Carried out on the TCR CDR3, a first-round RT-PCR used the HTBI primer set. TCRdb reprocessed the multiplex PCR reads with MiXCR, giving one entry per CDR3 protein. The table has 540,000 or so distinct CDR3 sequences, approximately 15% seen once. Input material: blood. Receptor source: a woman aged 25 to 39 with Graves' hyperthyroidism.

The chain employs TRBV6-5 and TRBJ1-1; D is possibly TRBD1 (5 bases). Deletions cut 0 bases from V and 7 bases from J, with 9 bases between. CDR1 is MNHEY and CDR2 is SVGAGI in the germline V gene. This CDR3 contains 13 residues. The CDR3 sequence is CASSYSTRVEAFF. As DNA, the CDR3 is TGTGCCAGCAGTTACTCGACCAGGGTTGAAGCTTTCTTT.

In its sample, this clonotype was seen many times. The V call is TRBV5-1, the J call TRBJ2-3; TRBD2 agrees at 7 bases. The CDR3 runs to 15 residues. Germline CDR1 reads SGHRS; CDR2 reads YFSETQ. Trimming at V came to 4 bases and at J to 6 bases, leaving 11 bases not matched to a gene. The DNA of the CDR3 is TGCGCCAGCAGCGACCGGGACTATGATTTTGATACGCAGTATTTT. It yields the protein CASSDRDYDFDTQYF.

This clonotype has just a few counts. This chain connects TRBV27 to TRBJ2-3; D possibly uses TRBD1 or TRBD2 (6 bases each). The CDR3 has 17 amino acids. The V end lost 6 bases, the J end lost 1 base, and 20 bases lay between the germline ends. Germline CDR1 is MNHEY and CDR2 is SMNVEV (reference sequence). CDR3 in DNA: TGTGCCAGCAGCTTTCCGGAGGGGGACTTGGGCACAGATACGCAGTATTTT. It translates to CASSFPEGDLGTDTQYF.

This clonotype was counted at least ten times. The gene calls are TRBV6-1 and TRBJ2-1; 13 bases fit TRBD2. Germline V CDR1 and CDR2: MNHNS, SASEGT. V dropped 8 bases and J dropped 9; count of bases not matched to a gene: 10. This CDR3 spans 15 amino acids. This CDR3 reads CASEETSGRGGEQFF. The DNA for the CDR3 is TGTGCCAGCGAGGAAACTAGCGGGAGGGGCGGTGAGCAGTTCTTC.

In its sample, this clonotype was seen a few times. The chain is built from TRBV7-9 and TRBJ1-1; weak D call: TRBD1 (5 bases). V was shortened by 5 bases and J by 4 bases, with 11 bases between the two germline ends. The germline V gene encodes CDR1 SEHNR and CDR2 FQNEAQ (reference sequence). The CDR3 loop spans 13 amino acids. In nucleotides, the CDR3 is TGTGCCAGCAGCATCGCAGGGAGCACTGAAGCTTTCTTT. Protein: CASSIAGSTEAFF.

This clonotype came up many times. This rearrangement joins TRBV6-5 to TRBJ2-3; the D gene is possibly TRBD2 (6 bases). The CDR3 consists of 13 residues. Per the germline V gene, CDR1 is MNHEY and CDR2 is SVGAGI. V was cut by 0 bases and J by 5 bases, with 6 bases left in between. Here the CDR3 reads CASSYSGGDTQYF. The CDR3, as DNA: TGTGCCAGCAGTTACTCCGGGGGAGATACGCAGTATTTT.

The chain employs TRBV6-5 and TRBJ1-1; D not resolved. The CDR3 extends over 15 amino acids. The germline V gene has CDR1 MNHEY and CDR2 SVGAGI. Trimming left V 0 bases short and J 8 bases short, with 16 bases between. Here the CDR3 reads CASSYSTGVSKEAFF. CDR3 DNA sequence: TGTGCCAGCAGTTACTCGACTGGGGTTTCTAAGGAAGCTTTCTTT.

This clonotype was seen many times. Germline is not matched at one junction end, which may reflect a read error. J is TRBJ2-7 and V is TRBV6-1; 15 bases fit TRBD2. The CDR3 length is 15 residues. In germline, CDR1 is MNHNS, CDR2 SASEGT. CDR3 DNA: TGTGCCAGCAGCAGGACTAGCGGGAGGGTATACGGGCAGTACTTC. This encodes CASSRTSGRVYGQYF.

This clonotype was counted ten times or more. The chain links TRBV7-2 to TRBJ2-1; D is perhaps TRBD2 (5 bases). Trimming left V 6 bases short and J 0 bases short, with 12 bases between. Looked up from germline, CDR1 is SGHTA and CDR2 is FQGNSA. This CDR3 contains 15 residues. This CDR3 reads CASSSSSNSYNEQFF. The CDR3 DNA reads as TGTGCCAGCAGTTCTAGCAGTAACTCCTACAATGAGCAGTTCTTC.

This clonotype was seen repeatedly, ten times or more. The rearrangement joins TRBV3-1 to TRBJ1-1, with D possibly matching TRBD1 (6 bases). The CDR3 is 13 amino acids. The germline CDR1 and CDR2 sequences are LGHDT and YNNKEL (reference sequence). Trimming stripped 4 bases from V and 4 bases from J, with 10 bases between. The CDR3: CASSLGTFTEAFF. The DNA for the CDR3 is TGTGCCAGCAGCCTGGGGACATTCACTGAAGCTTTCTTT.

This clonotype was found many times. The chain uses TRBV5-6 and TRBJ2-3, with 14 nucleotides matching TRBD2. This CDR3 region has 16 residues. Germline V gene data show CDR1 as SGHDT and CDR2 as YYEEEE. The trim removed 4 bases at V and 6 bases at J, leaving 7 bases unmatched. The DNA of the CDR3 is TGTGCCAGCAGCCTGGGACTAGCGGGAGTGGCGGATACGCAGTATTTT. Protein product: CASSLGLAGVADTQYF.

In its sample, this clonotype was seen a few times. The chain employs TRBV9 and TRBJ1-1; tentatively, D is TRBD1 (5 bases). Germline lookup yields CDR1 SGDLS and CDR2 YYNGEE. Trimming left V 2 bases short and J 5 bases short, with 16 bases between. The CDR3 consists of 15 residues. The CDR3 DNA follows: TGTGCCAGCAGCGTGGGGGGTGGGGTTTTGACTGAAGCTTTCTTT. The encoded protein is CASSVGGGVLTEAFF.

This clonotype showed up just a few times. This chain joins TRBV6-6 and TRBJ2-4; D remains ambiguous. Germline V gene lookup returns CDR1 MNHNY and CDR2 SVGAGI (reference sequence). The V and J ends lost 0 bases and 0 bases respectively, with 30 bases between them. This CDR3 comprises 23 residues. The CDR3 here is CASSYSSPTRVSHPRTAKNIQYF. In nucleotides, the CDR3 is TGTGCCAGCAGTTACTCCAGCCCGACCAGAGTGTCCCACCCAAGGACAGCCAAAAACATTCAGTACTTC.

This clonotype was found many times. The chain employs TRBV2 and TRBJ1-1; D ambiguous. CDR3 length: 14 residues. Germline V gene data show CDR1 as SNHLY and CDR2 as FYNNEI. The V gene lost 7 bases and the J gene lost 1 base, with 13 bases spanning the gap. CDR3 in amino acids: CASKTIQGNTEAFF. The CDR3 bases are TGTGCCAGCAAGACTATACAAGGGAACACTGAAGCTTTCTTT.

In its sample, this clonotype was seen a few times. V is TRBV18 and J is TRBJ2-7; D may be TRBD1 (5 bases). The V end was cut by 2 bases, the J end by 0 bases, with 17 bases between. The CDR3 is made up of 17 amino acids. CDR1 is KGHSH and CDR2 is LQKENI in the germline V gene. The CDR3 loop is CASSPNERTLYSYEQYF. The CDR3 nucleotides are TGTGCCAGCTCACCAAACGAGAGGACACTTTACTCCTACGAGCAGTACTTC.

In its sample, this clonotype was seen many times. The V and J genes are TRBV27 and TRBJ2-5, with 8 bases matching TRBD1. This CDR3 has 14 amino acids. The germline CDR1 and CDR2 sequences are MNHEY and SMNVEV (reference sequence). Unmatched junction bases numbered 4, after V lost 3 bases and J lost 4 bases. The CDR3 sequence: CASSFLGQGETQYF. The CDR3 region has the DNA TGTGCCAGCAGTTTCCTAGGACAGGGAGAGACCCAGTACTTC.

This clonotype was seen ten or more times. The gene calls are TRBV7-3 and TRBJ1-1; a possible D gene is TRBD1 (6 bases). The CDR3 covers 15 residues. Germline CDR1 reads SGHTA; CDR2 reads FQGTGA. Trimming shortened V by 1 base and J by 5 bases, and 14 bases separated the two germline ends. The CDR3, as DNA: TGTGCCAGCAGCTTAATAGGTCAGGGGCGGACTGAAGCTTTCTTT. This translates into CASSLIGQGRTEAFF. Drawing the rest from reference TRBV7-3 and TRBJ1-1, the complete variable domain is GAGVSQTPSNKVTEKGKYVELRCDPISGHTALYWYRQSLGQGPEFLIYFQGTGAADDSGLPNDRFFAVRPEGSVSTLKIQRTERGDSAVYLCASSLIGQGRTEAFFGQGTRLTVV.

This rearrangement joins TRBV18 to TRBJ2-3; tentative D call: TRBD1 (6 bases). CDR1 and CDR2 from the germline V gene are KGHSH and LQKENI. Trimming removed 7 bases at V and 2 bases at J, with 16 bases between. This CDR3 has 15 residues. The CDR3 bases are TGTGCCAGCTGTAACTCGGGACAAAACACAGATACGCAGTATTTT. It is translated as CASCNSGQNTDTQYF.

Ten or more counts support this clonotype. V usage is TRBV30 and J usage is TRBJ1-1; 10 bases are a match to TRBD1. The CDR3 contains 13 residues. CDR1 is GTSNPN, CDR2 SVGIG, per germline (reference sequence). The junction had 4 bases not matched to a gene; V was cut back by 1 base and J by 8 bases. The CDR3 DNA sequence: TGTGCCTGGAGTGCCCGGACAGGGGGGGAAGCTTTCTTT. Translation gives CAWSARTGGEAFF.

This clonotype was observed many times. V usage is TRBV7-3 and J usage is TRBJ2-7; maybe TRBD2 (5 bases). The germline V gene has CDR1 SGHTA and CDR2 FQGTGA. The CDR3 sequence is 16 residues long. The ends were cut back, 5 bases at V and 3 bases at J, with 20 bases in the middle. Here the CDR3 reads CASSPSPTGSGYEQYF. The CDR3 region has the DNA TGTGCCAGCAGCCCTAGCCCTACGGGGAGCGGCTACGAGCAGTACTTC.

This clonotype appeared many times. CDR3 amino acids: CSVSAGTSGIYEQYF. CDR3 DNA: TGCAGTGTTTCAGCCGGGACTAGCGGCATCTACGAGCAGTACTTC. The chain combines TRBV20-1 with TRBJ2-7; 11 bases are shared with TRBD2. The CDR3 runs 15 residues. Germline values: CDR1 DFQATT, CDR2 SNEGSKA (reference sequence). V lost 7 bases and J lost 3; bases outside the gene matches: 11.

V usage is TRBV5-4 and J usage is TRBJ2-5; TRBD2 might be the D (5 bases). The CDR3 has 14 amino acids. The germline V and J ends were trimmed by 0 bases and 5 bases, with 11 bases remaining between them. Germline assignment: CDR1 SGHNT and CDR2 YYREEE (reference sequence). CDR3 sequence: CASSLAASWETQYF. As DNA, the CDR3 is TGTGCCAGCAGCTTGGCGGCTAGCTGGGAGACCCAGTACTTC.

This clonotype was seen repeatedly, ten times or more. This chain joins TRBV7-3 and TRBJ2-7; D gene unclear. V shed 5 bases and J shed 2 bases, with 16 bases lying between them. The CDR3 runs 15 residues. The germline V gene encodes CDR1 SGHTA and CDR2 FQGTGA. The CDR3 nucleotides are TGTGCCAGCAGCCATTCGGTACAACGTCCCTACGAGCAGTACTTC. Amino acid sequence: CASSHSVQRPYEQYF.

In its sample, this clonotype was seen many times. The gene calls are TRBV5-1 and TRBJ2-2, with a possible D match to TRBD2 (6 bases). V was shortened by 6 bases and J by 3 bases, with 15 bases between the two germline ends. The germline CDR1 and CDR2 sequences are SGHRS and YFSETQ. The CDR3 totals 15 residues. The CDR3 loop is CASIPGSSHTGELFF. CDR3 DNA sequence: TGCGCCAGCATCCCCGGGAGTTCCCACACCGGGGAGCTGTTTTTT.

The chain is built from TRBV6-1 and TRBJ1-1, with D possibly matching TRBD1 (5 bases). Germline V gene sequence: CDR1 MNHNS, CDR2 SASEGT. The V and J ends lost 2 bases and 4 bases respectively, with 11 bases between them. The CDR3 totals 14 residues. As DNA, the CDR3 is TGTGCCAGCAGTGAAACAGGAGGATCCACTGAAGCTTTCTTT. Translation: CASSETGGSTEAFF.

Ten or more counts support this clonotype. The chain carries TRBV2 and TRBJ2-1, with 9 bases aligning to TRBD2. Germline loops: CDR1 SNHLY, CDR2 FYNNEI. V lost 6 bases to trimming and J lost 4 bases; unmatched junction nucleotides: 13. CDR3 length: 17 amino acids. The DNA of the CDR3 is TGTGCCAGCAGGGACCCGCTTAGCGGGAGACAATACAATGAGCAGTTCTTC. Its protein is CASRDPLSGRQYNEQFF. The full variable domain, completed using reference TRBV2 and TRBJ2-1, is EPEVTQTPSHQVTQMGQEVILRCVPISNHLYFYWYRQILGQKVEFLVSFYNNEISEKSEIFDDQFSVERPDGSNFTLKIRSTKLEDSAMYFCASRDPLSGRQYNEQFFGPGTRLTVL.

In its sample, this clonotype was seen many times. The chain is built from TRBV30 and TRBJ2-5; D could derive from TRBD1 or TRBD2 (6 bases each). V was clipped by 5 bases and J by 3 bases, with 13 bases between them. There are 13 residues in the CDR3. Germline loops: CDR1 GTSNPN, CDR2 SVGIG (reference sequence). The CDR3: CAWGRGREETQYF. DNA for the CDR3: TGTGCCTGGGGTCGGGGGCGGGAAGAGACCCAGTACTTC.

This clonotype was picked up many times. V and J are TRBV7-8 and TRBJ2-7; perhaps D is TRBD1 or TRBD2 (5 bases each). Germline values: CDR1 SGHVS, CDR2 FQNEAQ. The CDR3 is 12 residues long. V lost 6 bases and J lost 7, with 13 bases in between. This CDR3 reads CASRKVGEEQYF. CDR3 coding DNA: TGTGCCAGCAGAAAAGTGGGGGAGGAGCAGTACTTC.

The chain employs TRBV6-2 or TRBV6-3 and TRBJ2-3, with D maybe TRBD2 (7 bases). From germline, CDR1 is MNHEY and CDR2 SVGEGT. Trimming cost V 6 bases and J 8 bases, with 18 bases left between them. CDR3 length: 14 residues. The CDR3 DNA reads TGTGCCAGCAGCCCTGGGGGGGCCGTAGGTACGCAGTATTTT. Its translation is CASSPGGAVGTQYF.

This clonotype was picked up many times. The rearrangement links TRBV5-1 to TRBJ2-7, with no clear D. This CDR3 is 12 amino acids long. Looked up from germline, CDR1 is SGHRS and CDR2 is YFSETQ. The V and J ends lost 1 base and 5 bases respectively, with 7 bases between them. This CDR3 is CASSLNLDEQYF. DNA for the CDR3: TGCGCCAGCAGCTTGAACTTAGACGAGCAGTACTTC.